A single sample gave rise to the 10 T cell receptor beta chains below, sequenced in a study of T cell responses to AZD1222 COVID-19 vaccine (dated by TCRdb to the early 2020s). The time point label here, explained by the study, means: baseline before first vaccination. The library came from the immunoSEQ multiplex PCR assay. This immuneACCESS table, as held by TCRdb, lists in-frame sequences with V and J called but not all clones. Of the missing ones, under half trace to an unresolved V gene in checked studies; the others have no known cause. The sample profile shows approximately 120,000 clones; 91% of them were found once. Of the sample, 7% to 9% is held by the ten largest clones. This material consisted of peripheral blood, taken on day 0 of AZD1222 vaccination. The receptors originated from an adult in good health.

The chain combines TRBV5-1 with TRBJ1-1; D remains unclear. The CDR3 is made up of 12 amino acids. Germline assignment: CDR1 SGHRS and CDR2 YFSETQ. Between the trimmed V and J ends, which lost 0 bases and 4 bases, there was a span of 4 bases. Written as DNA, the CDR3 is TGCGCCAGCAGCTTGGTCGGCACTGAAGCTTTCTTT. Translation gives CASSLVGTEAFF.

CDR3 DNA: TGCGCCAGCAGCCCCGGGGGGGGAAACACTGAAGCTTTCTTT. This gives the protein CASSPGGGNTEAFF. The genes are TRBV5-1 and TRBJ1-1; tentative D call: TRBD1 (5 bases). The CDR3 has 14 residues. V lost 4 bases and J lost 2, with 12 bases in between. Germline V gene data show CDR1 as SGHRS and CDR2 as YFSETQ.

The gene calls are TRBV7-9 and TRBJ2-7, with D perhaps matching TRBD1 (6 bases). CDR1 and CDR2 from the germline V gene are SEHNR and FQNEAQ (reference sequence). The length of the CDR3 is 13 residues. V lost 5 bases and J 1 base, leaving 9 bases between the germline ends. The CDR3: CASSQGPSYEQYF. Written as DNA, the CDR3 is TGTGCCAGCAGCCAGGGGCCGTCCTACGAGCAGTACTTC.

The chain combines TRBV5-1 with TRBJ2-5; D gene ambiguous. This CDR3 spans 13 amino acids. V was pared by 3 bases and J by 5 bases, with 11 bases between. CDR1 SGHRS and CDR2 YFSETQ come from the germline V gene. CDR3 sequence reads: CASSSLSGETQYF. The CDR3 bases are TGCGCCAGCAGCTCCCTTTCCGGGGAGACCCAGTACTTC.

This sequence joins TRBV6-1 and TRBJ1-6, with unresolved D. Germline CDR1 reads MNHNS; CDR2 reads SASEGT. The V end was cut by 3 bases, the J end by 13 bases, with 7 bases between. The CDR3 loop spans 11 amino acids. The CDR3 DNA is TGTGCCAGCAGTGAGGTCGAGCCCCTCCACTTT. It encodes CASSEVEPLHF.

The CDR3 spells CASSQDASGSGTDTQYF. The CDR3 nucleotides are TGTGCCAGCAGCCAGGACGCTAGCGGGAGCGGAACAGATACGCAGTATTTT. This chain links TRBV3-1 (or the pseudogene TRBV3-2) with TRBJ2-3; 10 bases align to TRBD2. V shed 3 bases, J shed 3 bases, and the junction held 9 bases outside the gene matches. Per germline, CDR1 LGHDT and CDR2 YNNKEL (reference sequence). The CDR3 is 17 amino acids.

This clone showed up just once. The chain recombines TRBV3-1 (or the pseudogene TRBV3-2) with TRBJ1-4; D not certain. The germline V gene has CDR1 LGHDT and CDR2 YNNKEL (reference sequence). V was cut by 3 bases and J by 13 bases, with 15 bases left in between. The CDR3 sequence is 13 residues long. The CDR3 nucleotides read TGTGCCAGCAGCCAGTTCGGGCAGACGGGACTGTTTTTT. Translation gives CASSQFGQTGLFF.

This clone was seen only once. This sequence joins TRBV6-5 and TRBJ1-5, with D perhaps matching TRBD1 (5 bases). The CDR3 consists of 15 residues. The germline V and J ends were trimmed by 0 bases and 1 base, with 7 bases remaining between them. The germline gives CDR1 MNHEY, CDR2 SVGAGI. This CDR3 is CASSYSRGSNQPQHF. CDR3 in DNA: TGTGCCAGCAGTTACTCAAGGGGCAGCAATCAGCCCCAGCATTTT.

In DNA, the CDR3 is TGTGCCAGCAGGGGACTAGCGGGGGGGCCAGATACGCAGTATTTT. Amino acid sequence: CASRGLAGGPDTQYF. The chain combines TRBV7-2 with TRBJ2-3, with 16 bases that match TRBD2. V lost 6 bases, J lost 4 bases, and 1 base stayed unmatched. Germline loops: CDR1 SGHTA, CDR2 FQGNSA. The CDR3 runs to 15 residues.

This chain connects TRBV5-1 to TRBJ2-1; 11 bases match TRBD2. The germline CDR1 and CDR2 sequences are SGHRS and YFSETQ. The CDR3 runs to 12 residues. With V trimmed by 2 bases and J by 12 bases, 1 base remained unmatched. CDR3 residues: CASSFSGRVQFF. DNA for the CDR3: TGCGCCAGCAGCTTTAGCGGGAGGGTGCAGTTCTTC. Full variable domain (remainder filled in from reference TRBV5-1 and TRBJ2-1): KAGVTQTPRYLIKTRGQQVTLSCSPISGHRSVSWYQQTPGQGLQFLFEYFSETQRNKGNFPGRFSGRQFSNSRSEMNVSTLELGDSALYLCASSFSGRVQFFGPGTRLTVL.